Listed below are T cell receptor beta chains from one sample, sequenced in a study of blood T cells in healthy people across ages. TCRdb called the 5' RACE reads again in MiXCR, with one record for every CDR3 protein. This table has more than 700,000 distinct CDR3 sequences, 53% appearing once. Sequenced material: blood. The receptor set was obtained from a man older than 75 in good health. Each CDR3 is given with its conserved first and last residue. Fields, in order: V gene, J gene, CDR3 protein.

TRBV24-1	TRBJ2-1	CATSDPGTANEQFF
TRBV7-9	TRBJ2-4	CASSLGAKNIQYF
TRBV12-3/TRBV12-4	TRBJ1-5	CASRVGSDQPQHF
TRBV6-5	TRBJ2-4	CASTRGQGIGDIQYF
TRBV6-6	TRBJ1-2	CASSSSLGQGVHGYTF
TRBV28	TRBJ2-7	CASSLISGRGIYEQYF
TRBV12-3/TRBV12-4	TRBJ2-3	CASSPGYRYAYF
TRBV6-2/TRBV6-3	TRBJ1-1	CASSYWTGAKNTEAFF
TRBV9	TRBJ2-1	CASSVGAGSTYNEQFF
TRBV29-1	TRBJ2-6	CSAGGLGSGANVLTF
TRBV10-3	TRBJ2-7	CASRLGQIEEQYF
TRBV10-3	TRBJ2-7	CAISGTSGSYEQYF
TRBV27	TRBJ2-5	CASSLLGLETQYF
TRBV20-1	TRBJ2-3	CSATFAGDGGRYAYF
TRBV4-2	TRBJ2-7	CASSHEAGASYEQYF
TRBV29-1	TRBJ2-3	CSGRKTMEWTDTQYF
TRBV6-6	TRBJ2-1	CASSLAGTEYNEQFF
TRBV7-9	TRBJ2-1	CASSRTGLHYNEQFF
TRBV10-3	TRBJ1-2	CAISEASGTSNFGYTF
TRBV12-3/TRBV12-4	TRBJ2-7	CASNHGQPYEQYF
TRBV27	-	CASSRRLAGGTYEQYF
TRBV25-1	TRBJ1-2	CASSEGPANYGYTF
TRBV20-1	TRBJ2-1	CSARGSSSTGEQFF
TRBV12-3/TRBV12-4	TRBJ2-3	CASSFSGTGHRYAYF
TRBV7-2	TRBJ1-2	CASSLAAGDYGYTF
TRBV20-1	TRBJ2-3	CSASTLADGNTQYF
TRBV29-1	TRBJ2-5	CSERGPLNEQYF
TRBV20-1	TRBJ1-1	CSARRGWTEAFF
TRBV6-5	TRBJ2-7	CASSSPSGRAPSSYEQYF
TRBV10-2	TRBJ2-1	CASSSGEGIYNEQFF
TRBV12-3/TRBV12-4	TRBJ1-2	CASSLGVSYTF
TRBV2	TRBJ2-5	CASRYAGGPQETQYF
TRBV20-1	TRBJ2-3	CSARTSGNTDTQYF
TRBV20-1	TRBJ1-1	CSVPKHRGSPSNTEAFF
TRBV5-1	TRBJ2-7	CASSLKGPGAGEQYF
TRBV20-1	TRBJ1-3	CSARSARGSYSIYF
TRBV23-1	TRBJ2-7	CASSQFWLAGVSYEQYF
TRBV2	TRBJ2-7	CASSEKYLSSYEQYF
TRBV6-6	TRBJ1-2	CASSYGPGKDYGYTF
TRBV15	TRBJ2-7	CATSSVRGVKSYEQYF
TRBV27	TRBJ1-4	CASRKSKEKLFF
TRBV12-3/TRBV12-4	TRBJ2-1	CASFLRREGSYNEQFF
TRBV7-6	TRBJ2-7	CASSPRLTGAYEQYF
TRBV20-1	TRBJ2-5	CSTREGWGEETQYF
TRBV2	TRBJ2-1	CASAPGTSAYNEQFF
TRBV7-2	TRBJ2-1	CASSPSGGSLNEQFF
TRBV2	TRBJ2-4	CASSNRGAVENIQYF